Reported below is one T cell receptor beta chain. What it binds is unknown. This record comes from a study of cytomegalovirus exposure and HLA in healthy donors. Notes on the study in general: A later analysis reportedly identified an Asian-associated ancestry cluster as carrying fewer N-insertions than the approximately 730-donor mean. A later analysis by the authors found several of the most significant clusters apparently linked to common viral pathogens. A classifier reportedly called cytomegalovirus status with high sensitivity and specificity.

Researchers ran the PCR with 60 Vbeta and 13 Jbeta primers. The table came from immunoSEQ multiplex PCR; TCRdb's copy has only in-frame clones and leaves some out. The repertoire shows around 210,000 clones; the top ten hold over 0.95%. CDR3 length equals 17 residues. V was clipped by 3 bases and J by 0 bases; unmatched bases: 8. Germline values: CDR1 MNHNS, CDR2 SASEGT. Sequenced material: PBMCs. The rearrangement links TRBV6-1 to TRBJ1-1; 9 nucleotides align to TRBD1. The receptor's source is a girl aged 2-10 years in good health and CMV-seropositive. Here the CDR3 reads CASSETGGPMMNTEAFF. DNA for the CDR3: TGTGCCAGCAGTGAGACAGGGGGTCCGATGATGAACACTGAAGCTTTCTTT.